The clone carrying this TCR beta chain was counted ten times or more. This sample is drawn from a study of T cells in Graves' hyperthyroidism and ophthalmopathy. The CDR3 consists of 14 residues. The V end lost 1 base, the J end lost 1 base, and 10 bases lay between the germline ends. Germline lookup yields CDR1 DFQATT and CDR2 SNEGSKA (reference sequence). Researchers took RNA transcripts and amplified the TCR beta CDR3 regions from them. HTBI primers drove first-round RT-PCR of the TCR CDR3. TCRdb fed the multiplex PCR reads into MiXCR, producing one record per CDR3 protein. The table records 300,000 or so distinct CDR3 sequences, 17% of them present only once.

V is TRBV20-1 and J is TRBJ2-5; no firm D call. The source material was blood. The clonotype originates from a woman aged 55-70 years with Graves' ophthalmopathy. The CDR3 loop is CSARVVGFQETQYF. The CDR3 DNA reads TGCAGTGCTAGAGTGGTGGGATTCCAAGAGACCCAGTACTTC.